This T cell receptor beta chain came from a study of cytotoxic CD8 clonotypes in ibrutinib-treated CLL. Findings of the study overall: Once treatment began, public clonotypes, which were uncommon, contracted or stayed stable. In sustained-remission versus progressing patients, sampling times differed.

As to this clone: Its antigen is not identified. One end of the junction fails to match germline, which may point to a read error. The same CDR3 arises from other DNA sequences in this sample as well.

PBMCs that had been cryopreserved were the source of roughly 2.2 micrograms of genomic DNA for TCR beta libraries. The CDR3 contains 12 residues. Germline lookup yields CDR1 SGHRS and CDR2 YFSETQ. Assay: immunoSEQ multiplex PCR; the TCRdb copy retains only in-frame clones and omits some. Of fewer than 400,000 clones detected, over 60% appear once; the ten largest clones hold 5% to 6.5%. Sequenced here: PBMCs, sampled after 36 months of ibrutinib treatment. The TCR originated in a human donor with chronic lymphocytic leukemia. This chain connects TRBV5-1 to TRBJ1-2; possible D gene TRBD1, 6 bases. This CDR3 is CASSLDSYGYTF. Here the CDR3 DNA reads TGTGCCAGCAGCTTGGACAGCTATGGCTACACCTTC.